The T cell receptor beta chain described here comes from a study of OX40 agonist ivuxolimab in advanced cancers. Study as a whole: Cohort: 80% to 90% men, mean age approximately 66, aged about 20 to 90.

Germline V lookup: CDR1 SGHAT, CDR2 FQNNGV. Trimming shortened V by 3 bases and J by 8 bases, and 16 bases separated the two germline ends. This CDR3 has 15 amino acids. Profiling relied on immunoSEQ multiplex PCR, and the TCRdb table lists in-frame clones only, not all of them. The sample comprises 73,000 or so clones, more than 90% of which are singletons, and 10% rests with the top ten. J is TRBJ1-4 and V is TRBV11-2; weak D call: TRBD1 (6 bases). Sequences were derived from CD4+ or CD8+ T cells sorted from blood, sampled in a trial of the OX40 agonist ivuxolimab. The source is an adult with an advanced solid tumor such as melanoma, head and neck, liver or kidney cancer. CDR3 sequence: CASSLSIRGGEKLFF. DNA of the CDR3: TGTGCCAGCAGCTTGTCCATCAGAGGGGGGGAAAAACTGTTTTTT.